A selection of T cell receptor beta chains follows, all from one sample in a study of Ad26.COV2.S vaccination and SARS-CoV-2 variants. TCRdb's table, derived via immunoSEQ multiplex PCR, lists solely in-frame clones and lacks some. The sample lists about 420,000 clones, roughly 90% occurring once. The sequenced sample was peripheral blood, obtained in a trial of Ad26.COV2.S vaccine versus placebo. These receptors all come from a person between 18 and 59 years old who received the Ad26.COV2.S COVID-19 vaccine or a placebo. The CDR3 runs from the conserved cysteine through the conserved F or W. Fields, in order: CDR3 protein, clone size, D gene, J gene, V gene. D genes are given only for firm matches. The size field is filled for only some rows; it gives once, few, many or a size class.

CDR3: CASSFPSQGIAGETQYF
size: -
D: -
J: TRBJ2-5
V: TRBV11-2

CDR3: CASSSRVIGELFF
size: -
D: -
J: TRBJ2-2
V: TRBV12-3/TRBV12-4

CDR3: CASSFPGSPLHF
size: -
D: -
J: TRBJ1-6
V: TRBV7-9

CDR3: CASSLRTPNTEAFF
size: -
D: -
J: TRBJ1-1
V: TRBV5-1

CDR3: CASSLESLGAFSGYTF
size: -
D: -
J: TRBJ1-2
V: TRBV7-9

CDR3: CASSANRDSHYGYTF
size: -
D: TRBD1
J: TRBJ1-2
V: TRBV7-8

CDR3: CASGQGISGNTIYF
size: -
D: -
J: TRBJ1-3
V: TRBV7-9

CDR3: CASSGTGRLKAFF
size: few
D: -
J: TRBJ1-1
V: TRBV7-9

CDR3: CAWGPPYEQYF
size: -
D: -
J: TRBJ2-7
V: TRBV30

CDR3: CASSWYQGVTPNEQFF
size: -
D: TRBD1
J: TRBJ2-1
V: TRBV4-1

CDR3: CAISPTGGWTDTQYF
size: -
D: TRBD1
J: TRBJ2-3
V: TRBV10-3

CDR3: CASSGGVYKQETQYF
size: -
D: TRBD2
J: TRBJ2-5
V: TRBV5-1

CDR3: CASSPPLSWDTTPESNYGYTF
size: once
D: -
J: TRBJ1-2
V: TRBV4-1